Each of the 13 T cell receptor beta chains below was sequenced from the same sample in a study of blood T cell repertoires in COVID-19. Using immunoSEQ multiplex PCR, the repertoire was profiled, and TCRdb retains in-frame clones only, with some absent. The sample lists about 81,000 clones, 90% to 95% occurring once. Sequencing was done on a sample of peripheral blood. The receptors were gathered from a human donor with active COVID-19. The donor label of this sample is uncertain.

The J gene is TRBJ2-7, the V gene TRBV5-4, with TRBD2 matching over 8 bases. V lost 4 bases and J lost 2; bases outside the gene matches: 11. The CDR3 has 16 amino acids. Germline V CDR1 and CDR2: SGHNT, YYREEE (reference sequence). The CDR3: CASSPTPASGPYEQYF. CDR3 sequence (DNA): TGTGCCAGCAGCCCCACGCCGGCTAGCGGGCCCTACGAGCAGTACTTC.

J is TRBJ2-2 and V is TRBV25-1; 8 positions match TRBD2. The germline gives CDR1 MGHDK, CDR2 SYGVNS. This CDR3 is 16 amino acids long. V dropped 10 bases and J dropped 4; count of bases not matched to a gene: 14. The CDR3 protein is CATRAQGLATTGELFF. CDR3 sequence (DNA): TGTGCCACCAGAGCGCAAGGACTAGCCACCACCGGGGAGCTGTTTTTT. Full variable domain (missing parts from reference TRBV25-1 and TRBJ2-2): EADIYQTPRYLVIGTGKKITLECSQTMGHDKMYWYQQDPGMELHLIHYSYGVNSTEKGDLSSESTVSRIRTEHFPLTLESARPSHTSQYLCATRAQGLATTGELFFGEGSRLTVL.

This clone appeared once. The V call is TRBV14, the J call TRBJ2-3; D is possibly TRBD2 (6 bases). This CDR3 spans 16 amino acids. The V and J ends lost 1 base and 2 bases respectively, with 13 bases between them. CDR1 and CDR2 (germline): SGHDN, FVKESK. CDR3 sequence reads: CASSQVGGSPTDTQYF. CDR3 nucleotides: TGTGCCAGCAGCCAAGTGGGGGGATCACCCACAGATACGCAGTATTTT. Combining the CDR3 with reference TRBV14 and TRBJ2-3 gives the whole variable domain EAGVTQFPSHSVIEKGQTVTLRCDPISGHDNLYWYRRVMGKEIKFLLHFVKESKQDESGMPNNRFLAERTGGTYSTLKVQPAELEDSGVYFCASSQVGGSPTDTQYFGPGTRLTVL.

This sequence joins TRBV4-1 and TRBJ2-1; 11 bases are shared with TRBD2. The germline V gene has CDR1 MGHRA and CDR2 YSYEKL. The J segment lost 4 bases and the V segment lost 5 bases, leaving 7 bases of the junction unmatched. This CDR3 spans 16 amino acids. CDR3 in amino acids: CASSMTTSGTYNEQFF. The CDR3 DNA is TGCGCCAGCAGCATGACGACTAGCGGGACTTACAATGAGCAGTTCTTC.

V and J are TRBV4-1 and TRBJ2-7; 8 bases map to TRBD1. Per the germline V gene, CDR1 is MGHRA and CDR2 is YSYEKL. V trimming: 6 bases; J trimming: 4 bases; junction bases outside the gene matches: 8. The length of the CDR3 is 14 residues. CDR3 sequence (DNA): TGCGCCAGCAGTCGCGGACAGGGTAGTTACGAGCAGTACTTC. Residues: CASSRGQGSYEQYF.

The chain is built from TRBV6-5 and TRBJ2-5; 14 nucleotides align to TRBD2. The germline V gene has CDR1 MNHEY and CDR2 SVGAGI. V lost 7 bases, J lost 4 bases, and 5 bases stayed unmatched. This CDR3 has 15 amino acids. This CDR3 reads CASTRLAGGGETQYF. The CDR3 nucleotides read TGTGCCAGCACCAGACTAGCGGGGGGGGGAGAGACCCAGTACTTC.

This chain links TRBV7-9 with TRBJ1-2; 8 bases map to TRBD1. Germline V gene lookup returns CDR1 SEHNR and CDR2 FQNEAQ (reference sequence). This CDR3 contains 14 residues. V was clipped by 4 bases and J by 10 bases; unmatched bases: 11. CDR3 amino acids: CASSSDRGEGPYTF. The CDR3 DNA reads as TGTGCCAGCAGCTCAGACAGGGGAGAGGGGCCCTACACCTTC.

The chain employs TRBV6-5 and TRBJ1-5, with D maybe TRBD1 (5 bases). The CDR3 is 14 amino acids. CDR1 MNHEY and CDR2 SVGAGI come from the germline V gene. Deletions cut 7 bases from V and 1 base from J, with 11 bases between. The CDR3 reads CASTPGVSNQPQHF. In nucleotides, the CDR3 is TGTGCCAGCACCCCGGGGGTGAGCAATCAGCCCCAGCATTTT.

The chain is built from TRBV7-7 and TRBJ2-1, with TRBD2 identical over 16 bases. This CDR3 comprises 16 residues. Germline lookup yields CDR1 SSHAT and CDR2 FNYEAQ (reference sequence). V shed 5 bases, J shed 6 bases, and the junction held 4 bases outside the gene matches. DNA of the CDR3: TGTGCCAGCAGCCCGGGACTAGCGGGGGGGAGCAATGAGCAGTTCTTC. This codes for CASSPGLAGGSNEQFF. The full variable domain, with the rest looked up from reference TRBV7-7 and TRBJ2-1, is GAGVSQSPRYKVTKRGQDVTLRCDPISSHATLYWYQQALGQGPEFLTYFNYEAQPDKSGLPSDRFSAERPEGSISTLTIQRTEQRDSAMYRCASSPGLAGGSNEQFFGPGTRLTVL.

The chain carries TRBV14 and TRBJ2-5, with TRBD2 identical over 8 bases. After removal of 2 bases from V and 7 bases from J, the junction contained 6 bases not matched to a gene. The CDR3 extends over 14 amino acids. Germline V gene lookup returns CDR1 SGHDN and CDR2 FVKESK. In DNA form, the CDR3 reads TGTGCCAGCAGCCAACGGGGACTAGATGGGACCCAGTACTTC. This sequence encodes CASSQRGLDGTQYF.

This clone appeared once. The chain couples TRBV5-4 to TRBJ2-3; D perhaps matches TRBD1 (6 bases). Germline assignment: CDR1 SGHNT and CDR2 YYREEE (reference sequence). V was pared by 2 bases and J by 0 bases, with 13 bases between. This CDR3 is 16 amino acids long. The DNA for the CDR3 is TGTGCCAGCAGCTTAGGACAGACGAAGAGCACAGATACGCAGTATTTT. As protein: CASSLGQTKSTDTQYF.

The chain carries TRBV19 and TRBJ1-2, with D possibly being TRBD1 (5 bases). Per germline, CDR1 LNHDA and CDR2 SQIVND (reference sequence). The V and J ends lost 5 bases and 3 bases respectively, with 16 bases between them. The CDR3 contains 15 residues. In nucleotides, the CDR3 is TGTGCCAGTAGTGCGGGGGGGTCGCTTGACTATGGCTACACCTTC. It specifies CASSAGGSLDYGYTF.

This chain joins TRBV28 and TRBJ1-1; D is unclear. Germline V gene sequence: CDR1 MDHEN, CDR2 SYDVKM. Trimming took off 4 bases at V and 4 bases at J, with 7 bases between the two ends. This CDR3 is 12 amino acids long. In DNA, the CDR3 is TGTGCCAGCAGTTCTCGGAGCACTGAAGCTTTCTTT. This gives the protein CASSSRSTEAFF.